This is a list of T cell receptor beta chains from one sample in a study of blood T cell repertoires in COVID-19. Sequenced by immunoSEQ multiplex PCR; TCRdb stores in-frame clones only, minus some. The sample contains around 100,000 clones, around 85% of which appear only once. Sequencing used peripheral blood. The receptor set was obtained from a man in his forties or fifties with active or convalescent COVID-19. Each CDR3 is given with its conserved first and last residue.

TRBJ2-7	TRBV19	CASSIGGAASEQYF
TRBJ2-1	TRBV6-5	CASSYSGSGSDEQFF
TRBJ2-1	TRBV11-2	CASSPGLLNEQFF
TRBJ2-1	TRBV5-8	CASSLLRTGALGNEQFF
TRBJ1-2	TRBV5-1	CASSGTPRGQGYTF
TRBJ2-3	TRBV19	CASSRAPGTDTQYF
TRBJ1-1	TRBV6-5	CASSQGRAEAFF
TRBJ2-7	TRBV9	CASSAPGGAIANEQYF
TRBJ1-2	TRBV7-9	CASSPPSDYGYTF
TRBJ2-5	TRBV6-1	CASSEQQETQYF
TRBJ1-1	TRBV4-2	CASSPEGLAEAFF
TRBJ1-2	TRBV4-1	CASSQALLGYGYTF
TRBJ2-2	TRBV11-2	CASSLVASRESGELFF
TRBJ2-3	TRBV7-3	CASTWGDYPTDTQYF
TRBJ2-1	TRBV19	CASSIGGLSNEQFF
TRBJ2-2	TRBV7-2	CASSQGQDNGWELFF
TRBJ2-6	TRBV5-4	CASSTGQAPGANVLTF
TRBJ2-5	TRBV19	CASRDRDRGPETQYF
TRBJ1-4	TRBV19	CASSPMDRDFATNEKLFF
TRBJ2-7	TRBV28	CASSLTSPYEQYF
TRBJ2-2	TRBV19	CASKQGYPNTGELFF
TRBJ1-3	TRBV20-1	CSASIDSNSGNTIYF
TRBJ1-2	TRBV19	CASSARGSLGYTF
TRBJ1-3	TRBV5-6	CASSQYRNTIYF
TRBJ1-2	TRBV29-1	CSVDIAGRSYGYTF
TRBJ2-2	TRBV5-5	CASSLEQATGELFF
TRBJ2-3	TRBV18	CASSPPSGDSTDTQYF
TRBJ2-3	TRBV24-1	CATSDRTRGSTDTQYF
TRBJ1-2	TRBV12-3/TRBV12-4	CASSLREGYTF
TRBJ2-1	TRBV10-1	CASSDGGSNNEQFF
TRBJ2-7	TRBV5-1	CASSSRDRGYEQYF
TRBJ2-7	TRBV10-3	CAIRNSGSSNEQYF
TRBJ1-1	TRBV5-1	CASSLGAGTEAFF
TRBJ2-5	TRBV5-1	CASSLADGRETQYF
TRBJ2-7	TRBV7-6	CASSLRTSGNYEQYF
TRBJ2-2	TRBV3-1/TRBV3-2	CASSQASGTGELFF
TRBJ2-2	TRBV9	CASSVAGRGNTGELFF